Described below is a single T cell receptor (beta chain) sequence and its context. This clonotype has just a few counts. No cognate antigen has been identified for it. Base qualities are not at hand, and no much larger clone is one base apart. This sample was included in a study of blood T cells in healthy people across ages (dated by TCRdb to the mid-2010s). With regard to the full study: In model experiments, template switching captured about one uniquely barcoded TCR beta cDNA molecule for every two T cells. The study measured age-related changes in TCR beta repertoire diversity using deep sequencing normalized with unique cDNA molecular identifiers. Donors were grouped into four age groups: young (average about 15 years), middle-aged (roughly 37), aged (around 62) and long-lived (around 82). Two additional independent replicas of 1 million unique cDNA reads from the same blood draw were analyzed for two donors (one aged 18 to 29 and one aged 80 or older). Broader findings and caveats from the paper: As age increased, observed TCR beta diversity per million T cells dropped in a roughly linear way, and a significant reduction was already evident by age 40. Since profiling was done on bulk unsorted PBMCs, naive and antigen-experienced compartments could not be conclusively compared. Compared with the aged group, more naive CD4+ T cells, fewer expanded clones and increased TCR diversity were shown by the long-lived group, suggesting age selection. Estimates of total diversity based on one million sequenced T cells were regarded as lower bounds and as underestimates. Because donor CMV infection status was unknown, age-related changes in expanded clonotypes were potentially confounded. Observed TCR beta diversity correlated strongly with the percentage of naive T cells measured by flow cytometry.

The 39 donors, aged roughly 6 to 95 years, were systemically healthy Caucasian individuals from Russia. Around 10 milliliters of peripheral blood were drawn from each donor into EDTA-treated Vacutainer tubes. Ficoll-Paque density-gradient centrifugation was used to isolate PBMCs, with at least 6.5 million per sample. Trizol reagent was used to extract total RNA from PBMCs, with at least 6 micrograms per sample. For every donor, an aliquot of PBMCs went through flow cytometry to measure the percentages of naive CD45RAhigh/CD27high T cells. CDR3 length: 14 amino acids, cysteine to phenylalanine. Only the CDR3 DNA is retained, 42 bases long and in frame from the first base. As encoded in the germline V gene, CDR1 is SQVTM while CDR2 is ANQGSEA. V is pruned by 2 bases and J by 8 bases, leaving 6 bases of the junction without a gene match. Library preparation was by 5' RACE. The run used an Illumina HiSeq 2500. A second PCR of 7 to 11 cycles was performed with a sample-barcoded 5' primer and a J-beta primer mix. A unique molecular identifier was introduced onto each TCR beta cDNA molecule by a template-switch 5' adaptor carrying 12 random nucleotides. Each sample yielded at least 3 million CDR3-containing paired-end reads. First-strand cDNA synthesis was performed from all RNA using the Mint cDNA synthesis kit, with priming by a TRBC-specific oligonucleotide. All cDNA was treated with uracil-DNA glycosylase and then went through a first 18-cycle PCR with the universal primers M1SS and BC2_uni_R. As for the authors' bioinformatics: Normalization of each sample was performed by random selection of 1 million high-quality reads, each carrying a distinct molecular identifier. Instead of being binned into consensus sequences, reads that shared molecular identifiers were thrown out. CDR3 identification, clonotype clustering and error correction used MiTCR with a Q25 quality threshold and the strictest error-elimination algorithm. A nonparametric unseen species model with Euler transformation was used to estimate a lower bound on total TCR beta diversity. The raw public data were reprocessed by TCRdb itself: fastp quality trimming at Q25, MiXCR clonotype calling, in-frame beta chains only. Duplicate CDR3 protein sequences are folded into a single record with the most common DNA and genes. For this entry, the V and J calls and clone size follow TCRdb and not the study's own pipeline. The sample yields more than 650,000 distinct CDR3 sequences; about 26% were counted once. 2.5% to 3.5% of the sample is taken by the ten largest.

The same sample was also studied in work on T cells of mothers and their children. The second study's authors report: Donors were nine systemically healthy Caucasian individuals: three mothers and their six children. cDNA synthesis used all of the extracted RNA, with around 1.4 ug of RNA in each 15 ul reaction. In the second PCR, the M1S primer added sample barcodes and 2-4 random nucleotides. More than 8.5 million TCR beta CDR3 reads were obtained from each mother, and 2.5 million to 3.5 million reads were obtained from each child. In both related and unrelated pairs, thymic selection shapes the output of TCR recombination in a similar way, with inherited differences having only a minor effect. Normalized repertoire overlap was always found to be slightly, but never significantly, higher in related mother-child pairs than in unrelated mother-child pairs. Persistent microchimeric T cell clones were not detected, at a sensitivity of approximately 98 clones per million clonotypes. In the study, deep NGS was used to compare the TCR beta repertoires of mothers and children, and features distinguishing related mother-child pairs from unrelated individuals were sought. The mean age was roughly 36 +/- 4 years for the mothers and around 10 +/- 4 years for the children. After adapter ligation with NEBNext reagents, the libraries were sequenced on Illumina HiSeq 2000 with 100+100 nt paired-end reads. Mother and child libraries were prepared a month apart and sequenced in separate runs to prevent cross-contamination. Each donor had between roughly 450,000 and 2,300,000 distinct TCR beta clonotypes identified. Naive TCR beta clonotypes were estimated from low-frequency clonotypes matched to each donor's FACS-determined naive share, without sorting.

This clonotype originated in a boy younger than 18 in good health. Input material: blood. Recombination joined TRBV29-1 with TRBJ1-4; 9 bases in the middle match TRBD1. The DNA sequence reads TGCAGCGTTGAAAGCGGACAGGGGAGCGAAAAACTGTTTTTT. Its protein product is CSVESGQGSEKLFF.